The 14 T cell receptor beta chains below were found in one sample sequenced in a study of cytomegalovirus exposure and HLA in healthy donors. 60 Vbeta and 13 Jbeta primers were used in PCR. This table comes from immunoSEQ multiplex PCR, and its TCRdb copy is limited to in-frame clones, with some not included. The table includes under 150,000 clones, around 81% detected once. Sample: PBMCs. The receptors were sampled from a man in his forties or fifties in good health and CMV-seropositive.

This clone appeared once. V is TRBV4-1 and J is TRBJ2-7, with D possibly TRBD1 on 6 matching bases. V lost 1 base and J lost 2, with 12 bases in between. Germline lookup yields CDR1 MGHRA and CDR2 YSYEKL. The CDR3 is made up of 15 amino acids. This CDR3 reads CASSQVQGMTYEQYF. In DNA form, the CDR3 reads TGCGCCAGCAGCCAAGTGCAGGGGATGACCTACGAGCAGTACTTC.

The rearrangement links TRBV2 to TRBJ2-7; maybe TRBD1 (5 bases). The V end was cut by 5 bases, the J end by 5 bases, with 16 bases between. CDR1 and CDR2 from the germline V gene are SNHLY and FYNNEI. This CDR3 spans 14 amino acids. For the CDR3, the DNA is TGTGCCAGCAGTTGGACATCCCGGCAGAACGAGCAGTACTTC. Protein product: CASSWTSRQNEQYF.

The V call is TRBV19, the J call TRBJ2-7; 7 bases match TRBD2. Trimming removed 9 bases from V and 6 bases from J; junction bases left unmatched: 5. The CDR3 consists of 11 residues. Germline V lookup: CDR1 LNHDA, CDR2 SQIVND (reference sequence). The CDR3 DNA is TGTGCCAGCAGGTCTAGCGGCGAGCAGTACTTC. Translating gives CASRSSGEQYF. Full variable domain (outside the CDR3, taken from reference TRBV19 and TRBJ2-7): DGGITQSPKYLFRKEGQNVTLSCEQNLNHDAMYWYRQDPGQGLRLIYYSQIVNDFQKGDIAEGYSVSREKKESFPLTVTSAQKNPTAFYLCASRSSGEQYFGPGTRLTVT.

The chain combines TRBV28 with TRBJ2-2, with 11 positions matching TRBD1. Germline V gene data show CDR1 as MDHEN and CDR2 as SYDVKM. V lost 2 bases, J lost 5 bases, and 10 bases stayed unmatched. There are 18 residues in the CDR3. CDR3 bases: TGTGCCAGCAGTTTAGACTTCGGGACAGGGGGTAGGACCGGGGAGCTGTTTTTT. Residues: CASSLDFGTGGRTGELFF.

The rearrangement uses TRBV4-2 and TRBJ1-1; tentative D call: TRBD1 (5 bases). In germline, CDR1 is LGHNA, CDR2 YNFKEQ. V gave up 5 bases and J gave up 2 bases, with 12 bases separating them. This CDR3 region has 14 residues. The CDR3 DNA follows: TGTGCCAGCAGCGTGCCGGGGGGAAACACTGAAGCTTTCTTT. This codes for CASSVPGGNTEAFF.

This rearrangement joins TRBV2 to TRBJ2-2; D is uncertain. The CDR3 totals 16 residues. In germline, CDR1 is SNHLY, CDR2 FYNNEI. Trimming pared 2 bases from V and 1 base from J, leaving 11 bases between. The CDR3: CASSESTQVNTGELFF. Written as DNA, the CDR3 is TGTGCCAGCAGTGAATCGACGCAGGTGAACACCGGGGAGCTGTTTTTT.

This chain connects TRBV7-8 to TRBJ2-7; a possible D gene is TRBD2 (5 bases). The CDR3 runs to 14 residues. V shed 2 bases and J shed 2 bases, with 10 bases lying between them. Germline V gene data show CDR1 as SGHVS and CDR2 as FQNEAQ. The CDR3 nucleotides are TGTGCCAGCAGCTTAACGGGGATAGCCTACGAGCAGTACTTC. It translates to CASSLTGIAYEQYF.

The chain employs TRBV28 and TRBJ1-5, with 9 bases lining up with TRBD1. This CDR3 has 14 amino acids. The germline V gene encodes CDR1 MDHEN and CDR2 SYDVKM. J lost 5 bases, V lost 5 bases, and 4 bases had no gene match. As DNA, the CDR3 is TGTGCCAGCAGTCCGGGACAGGGACATCAGCCCCAGCATTTT. Amino acids: CASSPGQGHQPQHF.

The chain recombines TRBV6-5 with TRBJ1-1, with a tentative D call TRBD1 (5 bases). The CDR3 has 14 residues. V dropped 7 bases and J dropped 1 base, with 13 bases sitting between them. The germline V gene has CDR1 MNHEY and CDR2 SVGAGI. In DNA, the CDR3 is TGTGCCAGCACCCATTCAGGGCGGAACACTGAAGCTTTCTTT. It yields the protein CASTHSGRNTEAFF.

The chain links TRBV19 to TRBJ2-1; 7 bases match TRBD1. The CDR3 spans 16 residues. V shed 7 bases, J shed 5 bases, and the junction held 14 bases outside the gene matches. Germline V gene sequence: CDR1 LNHDA, CDR2 SQIVND (reference sequence). CDR3 nucleotide sequence: TGTGCCAGTATGGGTGGGGACAGAATTATAAACAATGAGCAGTTCTTC. The encoded protein is CASMGGDRIINNEQFF.

J is TRBJ1-1 and V is TRBV7-6; TRBD1 might be the D (5 bases). V was shortened by 2 bases and J by 3 bases, with 10 bases between the two germline ends. CDR3 length: 14 residues. Germline V gives CDR1 SGHVS, CDR2 FNYEAQ. The CDR3 DNA follows: TGTGCCAGCAGCTTATTAGGGGAGGACACTGAAGCTTTCTTT. Amino acids: CASSLLGEDTEAFF.

This clone was observed once. The rearrangement links TRBV18 to TRBJ2-7, with D maybe TRBD1 (6 bases). The CDR3 covers 16 residues. The V and J ends lost 1 base and 2 bases respectively, with 15 bases between them. Germline assignment: CDR1 KGHSH and CDR2 LQKENI. DNA of the CDR3: TGTGCCAGCTCACCACTTCCGCCAGGGGAACCCTACGAGCAGTACTTC. Protein: CASSPLPPGEPYEQYF.

This clone was picked up a small number of times. The chain couples TRBV5-1 to TRBJ1-1; 7 nucleotides line up with TRBD1. Germline CDR1 SGHRS, CDR2 YFSETQ. V was pared by 2 bases and J by 5 bases, with 3 bases of the junction left unmatched. CDR3 length: 13 amino acids. The CDR3 DNA follows: TGCGCCAGCAGCTTACAGGGGTTGACTGAAGCTTTCTTT. Amino acids: CASSLQGLTEAFF.

The chain recombines TRBV5-1 with TRBJ1-5; 9 bases line up with TRBD1. Germline V gene data show CDR1 as SGHRS and CDR2 as YFSETQ. The CDR3 is 14 amino acids. With 4 bases clipped from V and 4 bases from J, the junction kept 3 bases outside the gene matches. In DNA form, the CDR3 reads TGCGCCAGCAGCCCAGGACAGGGGAATCAGCCCCAGCATTTT. Translated: CASSPGQGNQPQHF.